The next 31 T cell receptor beta chains were all read from a single sample in a study of OX40 agonist ivuxolimab in advanced cancers. Measured with immunoSEQ multiplex PCR; TCRdb has only the in-frame clones, and not every one. This table holds 30,000 to 45,000 clones, 79% found once. Sequencing was performed on CD4+ or CD8+ T cells sorted from blood, taken in a trial of the OX40 agonist ivuxolimab. These receptors came from an adult with an advanced solid tumor such as melanoma, head and neck, liver or kidney cancer.

The rearrangement uses TRBV5-1 and TRBJ2-5; no reliable D call. The CDR3 runs 15 residues. CDR1 is SGHRS and CDR2 is YFSETQ in the germline V gene. The V gene lost 4 bases and the J gene lost 5 bases, with 18 bases spanning the gap. CDR3 DNA sequence: TGCGCCAGCAGCCCCCAGGACGGTGTGCGGGAGACCCAGTACTTC. Translated, it gives CASSPQDGVRETQYF.

This clone occurred a few times. This rearrangement joins TRBV11-2 to TRBJ2-1; TRBD1 matches at 11 bases. V gave up 5 bases and J gave up 8 bases; unmatched junction bases: 5. This CDR3 is built from 14 residues. Germline V gives CDR1 SGHAT, CDR2 FQNNGV. Here the CDR3 DNA reads TGTGCCAGCAGCGCCTGGACAGGGGGCCATGAGCAGTTCTTC. It encodes CASSAWTGGHEQFF.

The J gene is TRBJ1-2, the V gene TRBV5-4; no clear D gene. From germline, CDR1 is SGHNT and CDR2 YYREEE (reference sequence). The germline V and J ends were trimmed by 4 bases and 8 bases, with 12 bases remaining between them. The length of the CDR3 is 12 residues. CDR3 protein: CASSPVEGGYTF. In nucleotides, the CDR3 is TGTGCCAGCAGCCCTGTTGAGGGAGGCTACACCTTC.

The CDR3 coding sequence is TGTGCCACCAGTAGAAACCGGGACATAAACATTCAGTACTTC. The encoded protein is CATSRNRDINIQYF. This sequence joins TRBV15 and TRBJ2-4; a possible D gene is TRBD1 (6 bases). This CDR3 has 14 residues. Germline V gene lookup returns CDR1 LNHNV and CDR2 YYDKDF (reference sequence). V was trimmed by 6 bases and J by 6 bases, leaving 15 bases between them.

The genes are TRBV19 and TRBJ2-7; 10 nucleotides align to TRBD2. CDR1 LNHDA and CDR2 SQIVND come from the germline V gene (reference sequence). V lost 5 bases to trimming and J lost 3 bases; unmatched junction nucleotides: 16. The CDR3 sequence is 18 residues long. The CDR3 here is CASSLSSGGFVPFYEQYF. The CDR3 nucleotides read TGTGCCAGTAGTCTGTCTAGCGGGGGTTTCGTTCCGTTCTACGAGCAGTACTTC.

V and J are TRBV7-9 and TRBJ1-2; D gene uncertain. Looked up from germline, CDR1 is SEHNR and CDR2 is FQNEAQ (reference sequence). V lost 3 bases to trimming and J lost 0 bases, with 5 bases between them. The CDR3 contains 13 residues. The CDR3 region is CASSLIANYGYTF. Written as DNA, the CDR3 is TGTGCCAGCAGCTTGATAGCTAACTATGGCTACACCTTC. Full variable domain (remainder filled in from reference TRBV7-9 and TRBJ1-2): DTGVSQNPRHKITKRGQNVTFRCDPISEHNRLYWYRQTLGQGPEFLTYFQNEAQLEKSRLLSDRFSAERPKGSFSTLEIQRTEQGDSAMYLCASSLIANYGYTFGSGTRLTVV.

This clone was detected a few times. CDR3 DNA sequence: TGTGCCAGCAGTTATGACCCGTCCAAAGGCTACACCTTC. Its translation is CASSYDPSKGYTF. The rearrangement uses TRBV6-5 and TRBJ1-2; D unclear. The CDR3 length is 13 residues. Germline assignment: CDR1 MNHEY and CDR2 SVGAGI. V was trimmed by 3 bases and J by 8 bases, leaving 13 bases between them.

The gene calls are TRBV27 and TRBJ2-7, with 7 bases identical to TRBD1. The CDR3 is 14 amino acids. J lost 0 bases, V lost 9 bases, and 8 bases had no gene match. Germline CDR1 reads MNHEY; CDR2 reads SMNVEV (reference sequence). The CDR3 protein is CARNLRGSSYEQYF. CDR3 in DNA: TGTGCCAGGAACCTCAGGGGGAGCTCCTACGAGCAGTACTTC.

The chain uses TRBV30 and TRBJ1-1; D is undetermined. V was cut by 3 bases and J by 4 bases, with 12 bases left in between. This CDR3 region has 13 residues. Per germline, CDR1 GTSNPN and CDR2 SVGIG (reference sequence). CDR3 nucleotides: TGTGCCTGGAGCGCTTCCGCAGTCACTGAAGCTTTCTTT. Its protein is CAWSASAVTEAFF.

This clone appeared once. The chain combines TRBV15 with TRBJ1-2, with D uncertain. Germline CDR1 LNHNV, CDR2 YYDKDF (reference sequence). V dropped 0 bases and J dropped 6 bases, with 17 bases sitting between them. There are 16 residues in the CDR3. The CDR3 spells CATSRDLVRPSHGYTF. CDR3 coding DNA: TGTGCCACCAGCAGAGATTTAGTTCGGCCGAGCCATGGCTACACCTTC.

The chain combines TRBV25-1 with TRBJ2-3; TRBD1 agrees at 7 bases. Unmatched junction bases numbered 0, after V lost 2 bases and J lost 4 bases. This CDR3 has 13 amino acids. CDR1 MGHDK and CDR2 SYGVNS come from the germline V gene. The CDR3: CASSETGADTQYF. CDR3 nucleotides: TGTGCCAGCAGTGAAACAGGGGCAGATACGCAGTATTTT.

In its sample, this clone ranks as medium-sized (0.01 to 0.1%). The rearrangement joins TRBV29-1 to TRBJ2-7, with 8 bases fitting TRBD1. With 7 bases clipped from V and 6 bases from J, the junction kept 8 bases outside the gene matches. Looked up from germline, CDR1 is SQVTM and CDR2 is ANQGSEA. The CDR3 loop spans 12 amino acids. The CDR3 DNA is TGCAGCGCCCTCGGACAGGGCGGCGAGCAGTACTTC. Its protein product is CSALGQGGEQYF.

This clone was counted only a few times. The chain uses TRBV5-4 and TRBJ2-3; possible D gene TRBD2, 6 bases. This CDR3 spans 15 amino acids. The germline gives CDR1 SGHNT, CDR2 YYREEE (reference sequence). The V end lost 3 bases, the J end lost 2 bases, and 13 bases lay between the germline ends. The DNA of the CDR3 is TGTGCCAGCAGCTCAAATCAGCGGGTCACAGATACGCAGTATTTT. Protein sequence: CASSSNQRVTDTQYF. Filled out from reference TRBV5-4 and TRBJ2-3, the complete variable domain reads ETGVTQSPTHLIKTRGQQVTLRCSSQSGHNTVSWYQQALGQGPQFIFQYYREEENGRGNFPPRFSGLQFPNYSSELNVNALELDDSALYLCASSSNQRVTDTQYFGPGTRLTVL.

This chain connects TRBV6-5 to TRBJ2-7, with D possibly matching TRBD1 (6 bases). The CDR3 extends over 14 amino acids. Trimming removed 5 bases from V and 3 bases from J, with 14 bases in between. The germline gives CDR1 MNHEY, CDR2 SVGAGI. As DNA, the CDR3 is TGTGCCAGCAGTCCCCACAGGGAAAGCTACGAGCAGTACTTC. The encoded protein is CASSPHRESYEQYF.

The chain recombines TRBV5-1 with TRBJ2-7, with D possibly matching TRBD2 (6 bases). From germline, CDR1 is SGHRS and CDR2 YFSETQ. The CDR3 totals 16 residues. V was cut by 3 bases and J by 3 bases, with 19 bases left in between. CDR3 DNA sequence: TGCGCCAGCAGCTGGGAGGCGGGGTCTGACGGCTACGAGCAGTACTTC. Translation: CASSWEAGSDGYEQYF. Supplemented by reference TRBV5-1 and TRBJ2-7, the full variable domain reads KAGVTQTPRYLIKTRGQQVTLSCSPISGHRSVSWYQQTPGQGLQFLFEYFSETQRNKGNFPGRFSGRQFSNSRSEMNVSTLELGDSALYLCASSWEAGSDGYEQYFGPGTRLTVT.

The CDR3 bases are TGTGCCAGCTCACCATCAATCACAGATACGCAGTATTTT. Amino acids: CASSPSITDTQYF. This chain connects TRBV18 to TRBJ2-3; no reliable D call. Germline CDR1 reads KGHSH; CDR2 reads LQKENI. Trimming removed 2 bases from V and 2 bases from J, with 5 bases in between. This CDR3 is built from 13 residues.

The chain joins TRBV29-1 to TRBJ2-3; D is perhaps TRBD1 or TRBD2 (5 bases each). Germline loops: CDR1 SQVTM, CDR2 ANQGSEA. This CDR3 contains 13 residues. Trimming shortened V by 6 bases and J by 1 base, and 11 bases separated the two germline ends. CDR3 residues: CSVLGPGTDTQYF. CDR3 bases: TGCAGCGTCCTGGGACCAGGCACAGATACGCAGTATTTT.

The chain is built from TRBV7-2 and TRBJ1-6; the D gene is possibly TRBD1 (6 bases). This CDR3 has 16 amino acids. V was trimmed by 5 bases and J by 7 bases, leaving 18 bases between them. The V gene's germline CDR1 is SGHTA and CDR2 FQGNSA. The CDR3 region has the DNA TGTGCCAGCAGCAAAGTTGGGCAGGGGAACAATTCACCCCTCCACTTT. Its protein product is CASSKVGQGNNSPLHF.

This chain connects TRBV7-9 to TRBJ1-2, with D perhaps matching TRBD1 (6 bases). The V end was cut by 5 bases, the J end by 7 bases, with 8 bases between. The CDR3 is 11 residues long. Germline lookup yields CDR1 SEHNR and CDR2 FQNEAQ (reference sequence). CDR3: CASSTGFGYTF. CDR3 sequence (DNA): TGTGCCAGCAGCACAGGGTTTGGCTACACCTTC.

The genes are TRBV19 and TRBJ2-2; 7 bases are shared with TRBD2. J gave up 2 bases and V 1 base, and 7 bases lay outside the gene matches. From germline, CDR1 is LNHDA and CDR2 SQIVND (reference sequence). The CDR3 spans 17 residues. The DNA for the CDR3 is TGTGCCAGTAGTATAGTTCGGGACTATATCAACACCGGGGAGCTGTTTTTT. Encoded protein: CASSIVRDYINTGELFF.

With regard to this clone: The junction does not match germline at one end; this may be a read error. The chain uses TRBV7-3 and TRBJ1-2; D uncertain. CDR3 length: 13 residues. The germline V gene encodes CDR1 SGHTA and CDR2 FQGTGA. As DNA, the CDR3 is TGTGCCAGCAGCTTCGACGCGACCACGCCAACCATCTTC. Translation: CASSFDATTPTIF.

The chain is built from TRBV5-1 and TRBJ2-1; 11 bases are a match to TRBD1. The junction had 8 bases not matched to a gene; V was cut back by 4 bases and J by 5 bases. The germline V gene encodes CDR1 SGHRS and CDR2 YFSETQ. The CDR3 consists of 16 residues. The CDR3 sequence is CASSRTGGSRDNEQFF. As DNA, the CDR3 is TGCGCCAGCAGCCGGACAGGGGGCTCTCGGGACAATGAGCAGTTCTTC.

The chain combines TRBV30 with TRBJ1-1; D is uncertain. CDR3 length equals 11 residues. V shed 2 bases and J shed 0 bases, with 1 base lying between them. Per germline, CDR1 GTSNPN and CDR2 SVGIG (reference sequence). The CDR3 region is CAWSMNTEAFF. CDR3 DNA: TGTGCCTGGAGTATGAACACTGAAGCTTTCTTT.

The V gene is TRBV11-1, the J gene TRBJ2-3; 7 bases match TRBD1. This CDR3 is built from 15 residues. Trimming removed 5 bases from V and 0 bases from J; junction bases left unmatched: 5. In germline, CDR1 is SGHAT, CDR2 FQDESV (reference sequence). The CDR3 is CASSPGQTSTDTQYF. The DNA of the CDR3 is TGTGCCAGCAGCCCGGGACAGACTAGCACAGATACGCAGTATTTT. Combining the CDR3 with reference TRBV11-1 and TRBJ2-3 gives the whole variable domain EAEVAQSPRYKITEKSQAVAFWCDPISGHATLYWYRQILGQGPELLVQFQDESVVDDSQLPKDRFSAERLKGVDSTLKIQPAELGDSAMYLCASSPGQTSTDTQYFGPGTRLTVL.

This clone was counted a few times. The J gene is TRBJ1-2, the V gene TRBV28, with a tentative D call TRBD1 (6 bases). The CDR3 spans 14 residues. V lost 2 bases to trimming and J lost 8 bases, with 15 bases between them. The germline CDR1 and CDR2 sequences are MDHEN and SYDVKM. CDR3 loop: CASSLRGGASGYTF. The CDR3 nucleotides read TGTGCCAGCAGTTTAAGGGGGGGCGCAAGCGGCTACACCTTC.

This clone was recorded a few times. For the CDR3, the DNA is TGTGCCAGCAGCCCAGAAGCGGGGGGCTACTCCTACGAGCAGTACTTC. Translation gives CASSPEAGGYSYEQYF. The chain recombines TRBV4-2 with TRBJ2-7; 9 positions agree with TRBD2. This CDR3 comprises 16 residues. The J segment lost 0 bases and the V segment lost 4 bases, leaving 7 bases of the junction unmatched. Germline CDR1 and CDR2: LGHNA and YNFKEQ.

The V gene is TRBV7-9, the J gene TRBJ2-3, with 8 positions matching TRBD1. Germline assignment: CDR1 SEHNR and CDR2 FQNEAQ (reference sequence). Germline trimming cut 1 base from V and 3 bases from J; bases unmatched to any gene: 6. The CDR3 contains 16 residues. CDR3 in amino acids: CASSLGQGARTDTQYF. CDR3 bases: TGTGCCAGCAGCTTAGGTCAGGGGGCTAGGACAGATACGCAGTATTTT.

This clone showed up just a few times. The CDR3 region has the DNA TGTGCCAGCAGTACTAGGACAGTAACGCACACTGAAGCTTTCTTT. Translating gives CASSTRTVTHTEAFF. The chain has TRBV6-5 and TRBJ1-1; the D gene is possibly TRBD1 (6 bases). Trimming stripped 5 bases from V and 3 bases from J, with 16 bases between. The CDR3 extends over 15 amino acids. The germline V gene encodes CDR1 MNHEY and CDR2 SVGAGI.

This chain uses TRBV5-4 with TRBJ2-3; TRBD2 aligns across 15 bases. Per germline, CDR1 SGHNT and CDR2 YYREEE (reference sequence). Trimming cost V 3 bases and J 4 bases; bases outside gene matches: 6. The CDR3 length is 17 residues. CDR3 protein: CASSSGTSGGWADTQYF. The CDR3, as DNA: TGTGCCAGCAGCTCCGGGACTAGCGGGGGGTGGGCAGATACGCAGTATTTT.

This clone was seen a single time. The J gene is TRBJ1-2, the V gene TRBV25-1; the match to TRBD1 covers 9 bases. The CDR3 is 16 amino acids. The germline CDR1 and CDR2 sequences are MGHDK and SYGVNS. Trimming cost V 4 bases and J 4 bases; bases outside gene matches: 10. In DNA, the CDR3 is TGTGCCAGCAGTGGGGAAACAGGGGGCGTGGGCTATGGCTACACCTTC. Translation gives CASSGETGGVGYGYTF.

The chain combines TRBV5-1 with TRBJ2-2; 10 bases are a match to TRBD1. Germline V lookup: CDR1 SGHRS, CDR2 YFSETQ. V lost 8 bases, J lost 2 bases, and 3 bases stayed unmatched. The CDR3 sequence is 14 residues long. The CDR3 nucleotides are TGCGCCAGTTGGACAGGGGGAAACACCGGGGAGCTGTTTTTT. Its protein product is CASWTGGNTGELFF.